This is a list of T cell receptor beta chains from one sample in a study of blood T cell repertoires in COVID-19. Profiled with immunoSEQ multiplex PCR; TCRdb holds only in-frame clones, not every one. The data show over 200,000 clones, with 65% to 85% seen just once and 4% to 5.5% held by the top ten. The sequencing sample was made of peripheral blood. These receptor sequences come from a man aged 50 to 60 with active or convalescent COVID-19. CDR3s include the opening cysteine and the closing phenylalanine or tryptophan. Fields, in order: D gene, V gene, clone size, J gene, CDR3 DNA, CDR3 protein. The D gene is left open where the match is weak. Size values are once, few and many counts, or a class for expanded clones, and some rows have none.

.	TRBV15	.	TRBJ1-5	TGTGCCACCAGTCCTGACACCCTTAGCAATCAGCCCCAGCATTTT	CATSPDTLSNQPQHF
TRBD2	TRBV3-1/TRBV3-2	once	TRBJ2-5	TGTGCCAGCAGCCCCCGACTAGCGGGGGGTCAGACCCAGTACTTC	CASSPRLAGGQTQYF
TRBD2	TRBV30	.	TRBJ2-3	TGTGCCTGGAGTCAAGGGATTAGCGGGGGGGCGGATACGCAGTATTTT	CAWSQGISGGADTQYF
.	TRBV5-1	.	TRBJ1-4	TGCGCCAGCAGCGCCGCGGCAACCGGGGAAAAACTGTTTTTT	CASSAAATGEKLFF
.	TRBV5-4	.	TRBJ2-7	TGTGCCAGCAGTATGAAGTGGCAGGGGTTTCGCGAGCAGTACTTC	CASSMKWQGFREQYF
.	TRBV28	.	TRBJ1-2	TGTGCCAGCAGTCCCCGGGGTTCTGGAGGCTATGGCTACACCTTC	CASSPRGSGGYGYTF
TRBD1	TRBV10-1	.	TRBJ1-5	TGCGCCAGCAGTGAGTCGACAGGGCCAGATAGCAATCAGCCCCAGCATTTT	CASSESTGPDSNQPQHF
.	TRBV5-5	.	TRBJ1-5	TGTGCCAGCAGCTTGGCCGTACAGGGAAGCCAGCCCCAGCATTTT	CASSLAVQGSQPQHF
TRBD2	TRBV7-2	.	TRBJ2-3	TGTGCCAGCAGCTTATACGGGGGGGGCACAGATACGCAGTATTTT	CASSLYGGGTDTQYF
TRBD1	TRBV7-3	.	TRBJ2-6	TGTGCCAGCAGTGACAGGGGCGCAGGGGCCAACGTCCTGACTTTC	CASSDRGAGANVLTF